The 7 T cell receptor beta chains reported below all come from one sample, sequenced in a study of pediatric ulcerative colitis. The data were produced by immunoSEQ multiplex PCR, yet TCRdb's version contains in-frame clones alone and is incomplete. This sample carries roughly 38,000 clones, around four fifths of them seen once, and the ten largest clones take approximately 25%. The specimen was blood. The receptors were gathered from a girl under 18 with moderate ulcerative colitis.

The J gene is TRBJ1-5, the V gene TRBV7-9, with D perhaps TRBD1 (5 bases). Germline loops: CDR1 SEHNR, CDR2 FQNEAQ (reference sequence). The length of the CDR3 is 13 residues. V was cut by 5 bases and J by 7 bases, with 12 bases left in between. CDR3 DNA: TGTGCCAGCAGCCTAAATGGGGGGCAGCCCCAGCATTTT. Its translation is CASSLNGGQPQHF.

This chain connects TRBV11-3 to TRBJ2-7; the D call may be TRBD1 or TRBD2 (5 bases each). Germline V gives CDR1 SGHNT, CDR2 YENEEA. V lost 3 bases and J 8 bases, leaving 17 bases between the germline ends. This CDR3 has 14 amino acids. In nucleotides, the CDR3 is TGTGCCAGCAGCTTCGGGACCCAGGACGAAAAGCAGTACTTC. As protein: CASSFGTQDEKQYF. The full variable domain, completed using reference TRBV11-3 and TRBJ2-7, is EAGVVQSPRYKIIEKKQPVAFWCNPISGHNTLYWYLQNLGQGPELLIRYENEEAVDDSQLPKDRFSAERLKGVDSTLKIQPAELGDSAVYLCASSFGTQDEKQYFGPGTRLTVT.

V is TRBV27 and J is TRBJ1-5; 12 bases are shared with TRBD1. The CDR3 is 15 residues long. Germline trimming cut 3 bases from V and 6 bases from J; bases unmatched to any gene: 3. Germline loops: CDR1 MNHEY, CDR2 SMNVEV (reference sequence). The CDR3 here is CASSFGTGGGQPQHF. The CDR3 nucleotides are TGTGCCAGCAGTTTTGGGACAGGGGGCGGTCAGCCCCAGCATTTT.

The J gene is TRBJ2-1, the V gene TRBV4-3; D ambiguous. V dropped 0 bases and J dropped 0 bases, with 6 bases sitting between them. The CDR3 has 15 amino acids. CDR1 is LGHNA, CDR2 YSLEER, per germline. The CDR3 DNA reads as TGCGCCAGCAGCCAAGAAGCGAGCTCCTACAATGAGCAGTTCTTC. It codes for CASSQEASSYNEQFF.

This chain links TRBV2 with TRBJ2-7, with 7 bases identical to TRBD2. There are 14 residues in the CDR3. Germline assignment: CDR1 SNHLY and CDR2 FYNNEI. V shed 7 bases and J 1 base; nucleotides not matched to a gene: 7. The CDR3 sequence is CASTGLVLSYEQYF. Written as DNA, the CDR3 is TGTGCCAGCACTGGACTAGTCCTTTCCTACGAGCAGTACTTC.

The chain employs TRBV9 and TRBJ2-7, with D maybe TRBD2 (5 bases). Trimming took 4 bases from V and 3 from J, leaving 11 bases between them. The CDR3 is 13 residues long. Per germline, CDR1 SGDLS and CDR2 YYNGEE. The CDR3 nucleotides are TGTGCCAGCAGCATAGGACTCAACTACGAGCAGTACTTC. As protein: CASSIGLNYEQYF.

The chain combines TRBV6-4 with TRBJ1-5; no reliable D call. V was shortened by 4 bases and J by 0 bases, with 10 bases between the two germline ends. The germline V gene encodes CDR1 MRHNA and CDR2 SNTAGT. This CDR3 region has 15 residues. The CDR3 reads CASSAPQSSNQPQHF. For the CDR3, the DNA is TGTGCCAGCAGTGCCCCCCAGTCTAGCAATCAGCCCCAGCATTTT.